The clone carrying this T cell receptor (beta chain) was detected a few times. This sample was taken from a study of T cells in Graves' hyperthyroidism and ophthalmopathy. RNA transcripts gave rise to amplified TCR beta CDR3 regions. Initially, a first-round RT-PCR of the TCR CDR3 employed the HTBI primer set. In TCRdb, the multiplex PCR reads were re-called with MiXCR into one record per CDR3 protein. The sample contains hundreds of thousands of distinct CDR3 sequences, 20% of which appear only once. Exclusions: uncontrolled infection, other autoimmune disease, pregnancy, lactation. CDR1 is SQVTM and CDR2 is ANQGSEA in the germline V gene. This CDR3 comprises 13 residues. V dropped 8 bases and J dropped 0 bases, with 13 bases sitting between them.

This clonotype was obtained from a man aged 30 to 39 with Graves' ophthalmopathy. Sequenced sample: blood. This chain uses TRBV29-1 with TRBJ1-1, with a possible D match to TRBD1 (5 bases). In DNA, the CDR3 is TGCAGCATCAACGGGGCTATGAACACTGAAGCTTTCTTT. Translated, it gives CSINGAMNTEAFF.